This T cell receptor (beta chain) was observed in a study of shared clonotypes between healthy human individuals (TCRdb year 2020). Looking at the study overall: Two women and a few men aged 18 to 49 years were included in the cohort. To increase sequencing depth and limit assay-specific biases, TCR repertoire library preparation and sequencing were carried out by different laboratories using diverse techniques. Per donor, leukapheresis produced somewhere between about 0.85 and 8.9 billion PBMCs. Blood TCR repertoires of roughly five healthy adults were deeply sequenced to estimate repertoire size and the extent of clonotype sharing between individuals. For each donor, three plates each were used for CD4 naive and CD4 memory, two plates were used for CD8 naive, and one plate was used for CD8 memory.

Comments on this clone: The specificity of this receptor is unknown. No much larger clone is present one base from it, and per-base qualities are unavailable.

Using the deep immunoSEQ assay, multiplex PCR amplified TCR CDR3 regions from genomic DNA. For each cell subset, the extracted genomic DNA was distributed evenly across all wells of several immunoSEQ 96-well plates, and each plate served as one replicate. For sorted subsets, each replicate PCR was loaded with around 200 ng genomic DNA, equivalent to 25,000 to 35,000 T cell genomes. Purified libraries were measured with a Qubit 3.0 fluorometer, size-checked on a Bioanalyzer 2100, and measured again with the KAPA Library Quantification kit. Every immunoSEQ 96-well plate was sequenced on a dedicated single-read 150-cycle Illumina NextSeq 550 flow cell. The authors processed their data as follows. Because only junctional sequences without quality scores were contained in the immunoSEQ output, filtering matching that applied to full-length reads could not be performed. Sequences were annotated with PyIR, a Python wrapper for IgBLAST v1.9, and V/J genes and CDR3 were assigned using IMGT germline references. Reads were filtered out if the reads had weak V/J assignments (E-value above 1e-6), no CDR3, stop codons, out-of-frame junctions, or ambiguous translated residues. V3J clonotypes were defined as sequences sharing an identical inferred V gene, J gene, and CDR3 amino acid sequence. Percentage overlap between repertoires was computed as shared unique clonotypes divided by the size of the smaller repertoire. Three approaches were used to assess repertoire richness: RTK rarefaction, the Chao1 estimator, and Recon v2.1 estimates of unobserved clonotypes. Generation probabilities for all TCRbeta clonotypes obtained by the gDNA method from several donors were computed using OLGA. The immuneACCESS repertoire file appears here via TCRdb, limited to in-frame rearrangements. These files lack a portion of the clones; in checked studies, under half of the deficit traces to unresolved V genes, and the cause of the others is not known. The DNA was the basis for D and trimming; V, J and clone size are from that table. This sample lists about 600,000 clones; about 96% were detected once. The ten largest make up approximately 0.057% of the sample.

The study at large found these results: Pairwise subsampling indicated that sequencing depth was expected to affect the degree of clonotype sharing among donors. Because the study included only a small number of donors, the genetic and exposure-history diversity represented was limited. Naive subsets generally had larger estimated clonotype richness than memory subsets did. Sampling was restricted to blood, and TCR repertoires in tissues likely differ from the TCR repertoires found in blood. Rarefaction of sorted-subset datasets indicated incomplete sequencing despite the large sequencing depth. Across a handful of donors, approximately 5% of naive CD4, approximately 3.6% of naive CD8, roughly 2.2% of memory CD4, and approximately 0.4% of memory CD8 clonotypes were shared. Compared with non-shared clonotypes, the clonotypes found in all four sorted-subset donors had higher generation probabilities.

Trimming takes 4 bases off V and 1 base off J; junction bases not matched to a gene: 5. The CDR3, from cysteine to phenylalanine, totals 16 residues. The CDR3 DNA has 48 bases and is translated from base 1. The germline V gene sets CDR1 to SGHRS and CDR2 to YFSETQ. The donors were healthy, HIV-negative adults with no recently reported acute infections or vaccinations. Only Caucasian adults living in Nashville, Tennessee, USA were represented among the donors. CD4+ T cells were enriched by magnetic negative selection; naive cells were then positively selected on CD45RA, and the negative fraction formed the memory subset. After blood collection by leukapheresis, PBMCs were isolated using Ficoll-Histopaque density gradient centrifugation and then cryopreserved in the vapor phase of liquid nitrogen. Analytical flow cytometry was used to check the purity and quantity of each magnetically sorted T cell population. From each sorted fraction, genomic DNA was isolated and quantified by UV absorbance on a Nanodrop 2000c.

The source of this sequence is a woman under 40 in good health. The sequenced material came from naive CD4+ T cells sorted from blood. The intended sense of this specimen's cell subset or site label: CD45RA+ positively selected. The chain joins TRBV5-1 to TRBJ2-2; a stretch of 9 junction bases matches TRBD2. The CDR3 protein: CASSPLAGVNTGELFF. The nucleotide sequence reads as follows: TGCGCCAGCAGCCCGTTAGCGGGGGTGAACACCGGGGAGCTGTTTTTT.